A selection of T cell receptor beta chains follows, all from one sample in a study of T cells after posttransplantation cyclophosphamide. The repertoire was sequenced with immunoSEQ multiplex PCR; TCRdb's copy has only in-frame clones and lacks some. The top ten hold approximately 6.5% of the sample, which has about 24,000 clones, about 84% seen once. The sequencing input was PBMCs. The receptors derive from a woman aged 55-69 years with a blood cancer, CMV-positive, and with a related stem cell donor. The conserved cysteine and the conserved F or W are not part of the CDR3 here. Clone size appears in some rows only: once, few, many, or a class for an expanded clone.

V gene,J gene,clone size,CDR3 protein
TRBV5-1,TRBJ2-3,.,ASSPGTSGRAPTDTQY
TRBV7-2,TRBJ2-3,.,ASSLRDTQY
TRBV19,TRBJ1-2,.,ASSTPGQDYGYT
TRBV4-1,TRBJ2-4,.,ASSQTLAGGKNIQY
TRBV13,TRBJ2-7,large,ASSPHDGSYEQY
TRBV6-6,TRBJ2-7,few,ASSFGQGFDYEQY
TRBV18,TRBJ2-3,.,ASSSSGSDTQY
TRBV2,TRBJ1-1,few,ASSENRDTEAF
TRBV29-1,TRBJ2-3,.,SVHGQTSDTQY
TRBV2,TRBJ1-4,.,ASSGGWDEKLF
TRBV27,TRBJ2-7,few,ASSFGSTGLYEQY
TRBV4-2,TRBJ2-3,.,ASSQENYSTDTQY
TRBV6-4,TRBJ2-2,.,ASSDEGATGELF
TRBV5-1,TRBJ2-7,.,ASSSGTGGYEQY
TRBV2,TRBJ1-1,.,ASSGDTTGHEAF
TRBV11-2,TRBJ2-7,once,ASMRTSGRGSYEQY
TRBV18,TRBJ2-1,.,ASSPPGSGPYNEQF
TRBV5-1,TRBJ1-1,.,ASSTDGQPNTEAF
TRBV7-8,TRBJ1-5,.,ASSSFRGGGNQPQH
TRBV5-1,TRBJ2-1,once,ASSTSGSTYNEQF
TRBV30,TRBJ2-3,.,AWRMSSTDTQY
TRBV5-8,TRBJ1-4,.,ASSLGGIATNEKLF
TRBV13,TRBJ2-1,.,ASSLAPKIVPSSYNEQF
TRBV27,TRBJ2-2,.,ASSYLGNTGELF
TRBV29-1,TRBJ2-1,.,SADRDSLHNEQF
TRBV11-2,TRBJ2-5,.,ASSPNREGETQY
TRBV9,TRBJ2-2,.,ASSVVSGNTGELF
TRBV6-1,TRBJ2-7,.,ASRKVQGSSYEQY
TRBV27,TRBJ2-7,.,ASSFASSYEQY
TRBV7-9,TRBJ2-3,.,ASSLDGGAASQY
TRBV6-1,TRBJ2-7,.,ASSEALRAGGGYEQY
TRBV5-6,TRBJ1-3,.,ASSLKPGQGIGNTIY
TRBV2,TRBJ1-1,.,ASTEDTEAF
TRBV18,TRBJ2-7,.,ASSPGLNYEQY
TRBV7-3,TRBJ2-1,.,ASSQRGGWNEQF
TRBV15,TRBJ2-5,.,ATSRSRETQY
TRBV6-1,TRBJ1-2,.,ASSGPGQAPANYGYT
TRBV21-1,TRBJ2-7,.,ASSKPGGQGDYEQY
TRBV19,TRBJ2-6,.,ASSDGGRGLLGANVLT
TRBV18,TRBJ1-1,.,ASSPQGDTEAF
TRBV15,TRBJ2-7,.,ATSSNPPGEQY
TRBV7-2,TRBJ2-1,.,ASSLVQLAGPQSNEQF
TRBV11-2,TRBJ1-4,.,ASSSLSGVYNEKLF
TRBV11-2,TRBJ2-7,.,ASSLDSVSYEQY
TRBV7-8,TRBJ1-5,.,ASSHDRADQPQH
TRBV2,TRBJ2-2,.,ASKIAGGPTGELF
TRBV19,TRBJ2-1,.,ASSISFGGSGQF
TRBV9,TRBJ2-6,.,ASSAHTSGSGANVLT
TRBV2,TRBJ2-2,once,ASKKGAINTGELF
TRBV4-2,TRBJ2-2,few,ASSQATLTGLGGELF
TRBV10-3,TRBJ2-3,.,AIRGTSGRAYPY
TRBV5-1,TRBJ2-6,.,ASSLVGKANVLT
TRBV30,TRBJ2-7,.,AWKQTTTLAYEQY
TRBV6-5,TRBJ2-7,.,ASSYSGGYYEQY
TRBV5-4,TRBJ2-7,.,ASSTGTSVYEQY
TRBV7-6,TRBJ2-1,.,ASSFASGRSYNEQF
TRBV2,TRBJ2-5,.,ASSDMTAMYQETQY
TRBV7-6,TRBJ2-7,once,ASSLGARGVTAGGSYEQY
TRBV15,TRBJ2-1,.,ATSGTSGRNEQF